The clone carrying this T cell receptor (beta chain) was counted ten times or more. Its antigen is not known. From the 5' RACE reads, TCRdb called clonotypes with MiXCR, one entry per CDR3 protein. Altogether 25,000 or so distinct CDR3 sequences are present, approximately 4.8% being singletons, with the ten largest covering around 5.5%. The record originates from a study of spatial heterogeneity in lung cancer. Study results and caveats: Resection blood, more than follow-up blood, showed ubiquitous expanded tumor TCRs.

V was shortened by 3 bases and J by 8 bases, with 20 bases between the two germline ends. In germline, CDR1 is SNHLY, CDR2 FYNNEI. The CDR3 is 16 amino acids. Described time point: sample taken at primary tumor resection. The rearrangement joins TRBV2 to TRBJ1-5; maybe TRBD1 (5 bases). The sequence derives from a male donor with early-stage non-small cell lung cancer. Specimen: PBMCs, collected at surgery. CDR3 amino acids: CASSEFGAQVNEPQHF. CDR3 sequence (DNA): TGTGCCAGCAGTGAGTTTGGGGCGCAGGTTAACGAGCCCCAGCATTTT.